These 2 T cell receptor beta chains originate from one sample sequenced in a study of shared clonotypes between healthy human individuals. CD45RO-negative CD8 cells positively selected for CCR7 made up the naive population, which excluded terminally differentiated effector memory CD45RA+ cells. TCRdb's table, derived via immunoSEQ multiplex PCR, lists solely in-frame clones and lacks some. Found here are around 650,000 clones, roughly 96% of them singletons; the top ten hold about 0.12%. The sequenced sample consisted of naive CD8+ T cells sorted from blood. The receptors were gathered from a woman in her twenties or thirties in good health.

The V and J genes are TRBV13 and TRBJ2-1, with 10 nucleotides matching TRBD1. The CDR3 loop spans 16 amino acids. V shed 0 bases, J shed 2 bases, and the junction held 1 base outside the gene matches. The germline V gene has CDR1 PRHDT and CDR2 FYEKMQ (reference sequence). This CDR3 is CASSLGGTGAYNEQFF. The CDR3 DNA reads TGTGCCAGCAGCTTAGGAGGGACAGGGGCCTACAATGAGCAGTTCTTC. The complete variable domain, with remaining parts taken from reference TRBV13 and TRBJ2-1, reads AAGVIQSPRHLIKEKRETATLKCYPIPRHDTVYWYQQGPGQDPQFLISFYEKMQSDKGSIPDRFSAQQFSDYHSELNMSSLELGDSALYFCASSLGGTGAYNEQFFGPGTRLTVL.

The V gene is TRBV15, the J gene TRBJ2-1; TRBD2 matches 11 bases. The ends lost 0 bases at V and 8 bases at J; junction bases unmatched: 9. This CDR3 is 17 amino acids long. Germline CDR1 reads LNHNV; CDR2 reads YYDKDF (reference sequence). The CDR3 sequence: CATSRDLLAGGWDEQFF. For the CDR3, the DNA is TGTGCCACCAGCAGAGACCTTCTAGCGGGAGGATGGGATGAGCAGTTCTTC.